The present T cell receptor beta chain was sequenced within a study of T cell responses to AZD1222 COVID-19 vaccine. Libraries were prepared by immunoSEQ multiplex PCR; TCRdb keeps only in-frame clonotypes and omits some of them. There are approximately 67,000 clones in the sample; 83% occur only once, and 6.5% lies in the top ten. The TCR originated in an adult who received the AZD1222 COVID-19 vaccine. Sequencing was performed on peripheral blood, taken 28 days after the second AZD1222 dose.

The CDR3 bases are TGTGCCTGGAGATGGGGCCTCGGTGAAGCTTTCTTT. Protein product: CAWRWGLGEAFF. The gene calls are TRBV30 and TRBJ1-1; tentative D call: TRBD1 (5 bases). Trimming cost V 3 bases and J 7 bases, with 12 bases left between them. Per germline, CDR1 GTSNPN and CDR2 SVGIG (reference sequence). The CDR3 runs 12 residues.